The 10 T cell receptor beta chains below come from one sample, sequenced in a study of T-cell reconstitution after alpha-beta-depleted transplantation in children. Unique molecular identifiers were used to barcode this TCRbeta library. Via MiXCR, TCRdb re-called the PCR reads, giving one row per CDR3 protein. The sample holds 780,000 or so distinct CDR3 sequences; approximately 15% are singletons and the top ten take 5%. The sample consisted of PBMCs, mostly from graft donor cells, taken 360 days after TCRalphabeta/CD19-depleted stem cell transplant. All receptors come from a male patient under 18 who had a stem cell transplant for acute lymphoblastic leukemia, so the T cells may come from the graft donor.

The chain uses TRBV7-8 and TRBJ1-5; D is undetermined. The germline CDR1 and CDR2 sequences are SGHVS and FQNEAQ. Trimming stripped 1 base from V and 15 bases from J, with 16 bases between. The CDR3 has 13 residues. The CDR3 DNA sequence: TGTGCCAGCAGCTTAGAACGGTCCGATAGTTTGCATTTT. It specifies CASSLERSDSLHF.

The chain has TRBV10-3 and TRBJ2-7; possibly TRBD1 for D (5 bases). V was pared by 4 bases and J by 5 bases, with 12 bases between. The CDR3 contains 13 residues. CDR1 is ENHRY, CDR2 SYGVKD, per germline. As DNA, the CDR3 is TGTGCCATCAGTGCGCAGGGCAGTAACGAGCAGTACTTC. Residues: CAISAQGSNEQYF.

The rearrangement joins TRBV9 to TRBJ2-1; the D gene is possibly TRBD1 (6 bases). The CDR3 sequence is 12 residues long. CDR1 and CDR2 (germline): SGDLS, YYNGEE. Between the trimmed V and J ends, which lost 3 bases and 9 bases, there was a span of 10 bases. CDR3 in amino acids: CASSAVRGEQFF. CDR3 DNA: TGTGCCAGCAGCGCCGTCAGGGGTGAGCAGTTCTTC.

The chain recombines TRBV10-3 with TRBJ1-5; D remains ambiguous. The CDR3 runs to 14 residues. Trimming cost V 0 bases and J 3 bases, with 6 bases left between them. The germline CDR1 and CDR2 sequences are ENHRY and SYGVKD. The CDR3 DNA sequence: TGTGCCATCAGTGAGTCGACGCACAATCAGCCCCAGCATTTT. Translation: CAISESTHNQPQHF.

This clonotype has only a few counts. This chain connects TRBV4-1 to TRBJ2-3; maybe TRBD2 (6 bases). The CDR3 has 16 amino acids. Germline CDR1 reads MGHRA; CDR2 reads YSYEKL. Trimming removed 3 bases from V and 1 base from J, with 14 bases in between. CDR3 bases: TGCGCCAGCAGCCAGGAGGGAATGGCTGGCACAGATACGCAGTATTTT. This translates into CASSQEGMAGTDTQYF.

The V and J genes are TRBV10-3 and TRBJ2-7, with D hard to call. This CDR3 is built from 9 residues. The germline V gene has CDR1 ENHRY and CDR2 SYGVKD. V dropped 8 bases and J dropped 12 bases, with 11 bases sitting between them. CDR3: CAIYSAGYF. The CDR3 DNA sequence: TGTGCCATCTACAGTGCCGGGTACTTC.

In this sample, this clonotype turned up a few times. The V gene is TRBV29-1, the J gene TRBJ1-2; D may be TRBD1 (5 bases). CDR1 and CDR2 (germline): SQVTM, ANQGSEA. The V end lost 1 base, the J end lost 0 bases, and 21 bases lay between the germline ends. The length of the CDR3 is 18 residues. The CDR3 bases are TGCAGCGTTGAAGGACAGAGAAGATTACACTCCGCTAACTATGGCTACACCTTC. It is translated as CSVEGQRRLHSANYGYTF.

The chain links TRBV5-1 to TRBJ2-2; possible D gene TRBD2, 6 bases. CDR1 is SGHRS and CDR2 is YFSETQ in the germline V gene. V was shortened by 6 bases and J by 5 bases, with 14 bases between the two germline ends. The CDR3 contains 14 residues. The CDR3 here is CASNTGTGTGELFF. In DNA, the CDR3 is TGCGCCAGCAACACCGGGACTGGTACCGGGGAGCTGTTTTTT. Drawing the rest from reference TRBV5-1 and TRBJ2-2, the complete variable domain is KAGVTQTPRYLIKTRGQQVTLSCSPISGHRSVSWYQQTPGQGLQFLFEYFSETQRNKGNFPGRFSGRQFSNSRSEMNVSTLELGDSALYLCASNTGTGTGELFFGEGSRLTVL.

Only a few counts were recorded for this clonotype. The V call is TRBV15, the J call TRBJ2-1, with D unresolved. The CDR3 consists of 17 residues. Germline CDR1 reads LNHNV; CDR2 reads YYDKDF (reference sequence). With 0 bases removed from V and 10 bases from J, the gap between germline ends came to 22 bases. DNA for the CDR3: TGTGCCACCAGCAGAGATGATCGGGCCTCCCTCCAAGGAGAGCAGTTCTTC. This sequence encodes CATSRDDRASLQGEQFF.

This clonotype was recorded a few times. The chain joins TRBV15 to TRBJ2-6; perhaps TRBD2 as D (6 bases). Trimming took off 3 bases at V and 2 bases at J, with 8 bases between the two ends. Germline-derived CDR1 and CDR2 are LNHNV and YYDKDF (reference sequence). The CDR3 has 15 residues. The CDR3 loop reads CATSSGGTGANVLTF. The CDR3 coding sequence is TGTGCCACCAGCAGCGGGGGTACTGGGGCCAACGTCCTGACTTTC.